This passage covers 6 T cell receptor beta chains from one sample sequenced in a study of blood T cell repertoires in COVID-19. Profiled with immunoSEQ multiplex PCR; TCRdb holds only in-frame clones, not every one. This sample carries under 60,000 clones, nearly 90% of them seen once, and the ten largest clones take roughly 1.5%. Sequenced input: peripheral blood. These receptors were obtained from a man aged 60-69 years with acute or convalescent COVID-19.

The chain employs TRBV6-5 and TRBJ1-1; possibly TRBD1 for D (6 bases). Trimming left V 6 bases short and J 11 bases short, with 19 bases between. Germline CDR1 MNHEY, CDR2 SVGAGI. CDR3 length: 13 residues. Here the CDR3 reads CASRAGAASGAFF. CDR3 nucleotides: TGTGCCAGCAGGGCAGGGGCGGCTAGTGGCGCTTTCTTT.

The gene calls are TRBV5-1 and TRBJ2-2; 8 nucleotides match TRBD2. V shed 0 bases, J shed 6 bases, and the junction held 13 bases outside the gene matches. The CDR3 spans 18 residues. Germline CDR1 and CDR2: SGHRS and YFSETQ. This CDR3 reads CASSLAAQRGRGSGELFF. The CDR3 DNA follows: TGCGCCAGCAGCTTGGCGGCCCAGCGGGGGCGCGGATCCGGGGAGCTGTTTTTT.

The sample holds one count of this clone. The chain recombines TRBV21-1 with TRBJ1-6; the table names TRBD1, a call not compared with the DNA. TRBV21-1 is a pseudogene segment. The CDR3 is 19 amino acids. CDR3 protein: CASSKETTGDLSYNSPLHF. In nucleotides, the CDR3 is TGTGCCAGCAGCAAAGAGACGACAGGGGATCTCTCCTATAATTCACCCCTCCACTTT.

V is TRBV30 and J is TRBJ1-2, with TRBD1 identical over 9 bases. Per germline, CDR1 GTSNPN and CDR2 SVGIG (reference sequence). Unmatched junction bases numbered 0, after V lost 1 base and J lost 6 bases. This CDR3 is built from 12 residues. DNA for the CDR3: TGTGCCTGGAGTGGGACAGGGGATGGCTACACCTTC. This translates into CAWSGTGDGYTF. Together with reference TRBV30 and TRBJ1-2, the CDR3 gives the full variable domain: SQTIHQWPATLVQPVGSPLSLECTVEGTSNPNLYWYRQAAGRGLQLLFYSVGIGQISSEVPQNLSASRPQDRQFILSSKKLLLSDSGFYLCAWSGTGDGYTFGSGTRLTVV.

V and J are TRBV5-6 and TRBJ2-7; 9 bases fit TRBD1. This CDR3 region has 14 residues. CDR1 SGHDT and CDR2 YYEEEE come from the germline V gene. With V trimmed by 3 bases and J by 5 bases, 6 bases remained unmatched. The CDR3 nucleotides are TGTGCCAGCAGCTGGGGGACAGGGTTCCACGAGCAGTACTTC. Protein product: CASSWGTGFHEQYF.

The rearrangement uses TRBV6-5 and TRBJ2-5; 8 nucleotides line up with TRBD1. This CDR3 comprises 14 residues. With V trimmed by 6 bases and J by 4 bases, 7 bases remained unmatched. Looked up from germline, CDR1 is MNHEY and CDR2 is SVGAGI. CDR3 region: CASRWTGRGETQYF. CDR3 in DNA: TGTGCCAGCAGATGGACAGGGAGAGGAGAGACCCAGTACTTC.